This TCR beta chain was identified in a study of blood T cell repertoires in COVID-19. Overall study context: The United States, Italy and Spain provided the acute and convalescent COVID-19 samples. Sample material is recorded as cDNA or gDNA derived from T cells, B-cell-depleted T cells, or PBMCs.

Per the germline V gene, CDR1 is MDHEN and CDR2 is SYDVKM. The CDR3 is made up of 14 amino acids. The V end lost 5 bases, the J end lost 4 bases, and 12 bases lay between the germline ends. In the original workflow: Estimation of nucleated cell counts relied on the amplification of reference gene primers. This table comes from immunoSEQ multiplex PCR, and its TCRdb copy is limited to in-frame clones, with some not included. D and trimming come from the DNA, and the V and J calls and clone size come from that table. The sample records roughly 9,400 clones, roughly four fifths being singletons. This TCR was sampled from a human donor in a cohort sampled during active COVID-19. The chain has TRBV28 and TRBJ1-5; the D is unclear. Source material: peripheral blood. For the CDR3, the DNA is TGTGCCAGCAGTCCGCGTACGGGGAATCAGCCCCAGCATTTT. It encodes CASSPRTGNQPQHF.